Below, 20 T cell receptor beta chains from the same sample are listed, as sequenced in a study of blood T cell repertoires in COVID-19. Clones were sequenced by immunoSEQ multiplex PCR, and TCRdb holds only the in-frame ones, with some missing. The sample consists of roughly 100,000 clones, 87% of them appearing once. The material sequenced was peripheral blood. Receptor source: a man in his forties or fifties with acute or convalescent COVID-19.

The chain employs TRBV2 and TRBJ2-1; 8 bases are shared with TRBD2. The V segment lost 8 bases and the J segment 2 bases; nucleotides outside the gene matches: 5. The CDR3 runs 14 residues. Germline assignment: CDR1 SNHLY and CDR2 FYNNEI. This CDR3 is CASPSREAYNEQFF. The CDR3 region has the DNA TGTGCCAGCCCCTCGCGGGAGGCCTACAATGAGCAGTTCTTC.

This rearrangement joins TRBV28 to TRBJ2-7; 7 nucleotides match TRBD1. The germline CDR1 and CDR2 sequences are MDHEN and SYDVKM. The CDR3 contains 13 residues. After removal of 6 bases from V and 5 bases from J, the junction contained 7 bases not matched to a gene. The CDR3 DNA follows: TGTGCCAGCAGCCTACAGGGGACCCACGAGCAGTACTTC. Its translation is CASSLQGTHEQYF.

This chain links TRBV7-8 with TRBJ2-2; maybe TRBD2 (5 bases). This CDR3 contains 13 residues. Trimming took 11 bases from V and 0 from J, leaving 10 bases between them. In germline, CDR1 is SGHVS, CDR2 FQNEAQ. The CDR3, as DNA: TGTGCCCTGGAGGAGTCGAACACCGGGGAGCTGTTTTTT. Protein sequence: CALEESNTGELFF.

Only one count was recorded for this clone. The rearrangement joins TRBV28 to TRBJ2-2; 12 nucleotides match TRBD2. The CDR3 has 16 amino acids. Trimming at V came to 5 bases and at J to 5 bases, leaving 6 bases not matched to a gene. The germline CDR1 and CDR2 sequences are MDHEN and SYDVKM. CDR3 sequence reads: CASSTRLAGATGELFF. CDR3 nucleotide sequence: TGTGCCAGCAGTACCCGACTAGCGGGAGCTACCGGGGAGCTGTTTTTT.

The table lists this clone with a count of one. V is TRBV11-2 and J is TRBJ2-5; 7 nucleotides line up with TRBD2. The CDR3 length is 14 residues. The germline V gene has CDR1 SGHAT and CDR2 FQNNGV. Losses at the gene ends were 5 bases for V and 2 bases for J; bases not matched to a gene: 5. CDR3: CASSRLGGQETQYF. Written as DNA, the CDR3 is TGTGCCAGCAGCCGGCTGGGGGGGCAAGAGACCCAGTACTTC.

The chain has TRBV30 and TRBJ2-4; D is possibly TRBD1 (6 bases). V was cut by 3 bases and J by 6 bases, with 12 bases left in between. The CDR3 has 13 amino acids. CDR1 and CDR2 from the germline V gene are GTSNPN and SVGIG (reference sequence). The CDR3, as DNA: TGTGCCTGGAGGGCCGGGACAACAAACATTCAGTACTTC. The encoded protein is CAWRAGTTNIQYF. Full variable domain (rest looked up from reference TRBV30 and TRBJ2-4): SQTIHQWPATLVQPVGSPLSLECTVEGTSNPNLYWYRQAAGRGLQLLFYSVGIGQISSEVPQNLSASRPQDRQFILSSKKLLLSDSGFYLCAWRAGTTNIQYFGAGTRLSVL.

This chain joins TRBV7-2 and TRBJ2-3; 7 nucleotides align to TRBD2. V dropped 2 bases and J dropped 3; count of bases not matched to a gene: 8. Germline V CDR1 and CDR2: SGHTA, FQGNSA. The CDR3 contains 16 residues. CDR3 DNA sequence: TGTGCCAGCAGCTTACGGGGCGGGAGTAGGACAGATACGCAGTATTTT. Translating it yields CASSLRGGSRTDTQYF.

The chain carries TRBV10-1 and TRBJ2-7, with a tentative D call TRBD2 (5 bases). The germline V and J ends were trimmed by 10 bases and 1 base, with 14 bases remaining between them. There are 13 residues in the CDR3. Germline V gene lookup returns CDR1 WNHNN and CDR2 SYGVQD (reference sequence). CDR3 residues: CATQPGVSYEQYF. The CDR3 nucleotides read TGCGCCACTCAGCCCGGGGTTTCCTACGAGCAGTACTTC.

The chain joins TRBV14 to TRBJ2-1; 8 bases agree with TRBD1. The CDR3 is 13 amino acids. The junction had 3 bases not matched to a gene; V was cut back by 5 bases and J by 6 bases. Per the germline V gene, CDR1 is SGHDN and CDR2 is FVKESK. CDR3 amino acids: CASSVTGGNEQFF. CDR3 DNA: TGTGCCAGCAGCGTCACAGGGGGCAATGAGCAGTTCTTC.

CDR3 sequence: CATRGGRVSSTDTQYF. CDR3 DNA: TGTGCCACCCGGGGCGGGAGGGTATCTAGCACAGATACGCAGTATTTT. The rearrangement links TRBV28 to TRBJ2-3; 9 nucleotides match TRBD2. The CDR3 covers 16 residues. CDR1 and CDR2 from the germline V gene are MDHEN and SYDVKM. Trimming removed 10 bases from V and 0 bases from J; junction bases left unmatched: 11.

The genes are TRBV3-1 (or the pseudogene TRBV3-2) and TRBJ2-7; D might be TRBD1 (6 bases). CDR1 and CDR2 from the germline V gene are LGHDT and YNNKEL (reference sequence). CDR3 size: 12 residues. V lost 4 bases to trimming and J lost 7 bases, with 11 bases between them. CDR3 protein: CASSPRRGEQYF. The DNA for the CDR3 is TGTGCCAGCAGCCCTAGAAGGGGGGAGCAGTACTTC.

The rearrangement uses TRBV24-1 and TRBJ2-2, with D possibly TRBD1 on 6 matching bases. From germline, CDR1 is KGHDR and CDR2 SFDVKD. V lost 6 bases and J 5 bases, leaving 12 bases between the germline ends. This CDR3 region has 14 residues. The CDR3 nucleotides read TGTGCCACCAGTTCTAACAGGGTAACCGGGGAGCTGTTTTTT. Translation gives CATSSNRVTGELFF.

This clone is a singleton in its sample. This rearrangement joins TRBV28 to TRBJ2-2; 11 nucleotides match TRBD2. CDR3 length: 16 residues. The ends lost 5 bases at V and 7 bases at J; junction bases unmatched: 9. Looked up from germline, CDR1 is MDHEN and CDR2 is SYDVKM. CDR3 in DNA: TGTGCCAGCAGTGGTAGCGGGAGGGCCAGAAGCGGGGAGCTGTTTTTT. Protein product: CASSGSGRARSGELFF. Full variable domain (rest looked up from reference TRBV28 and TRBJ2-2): DVKVTQSSRYLVKRTGEKVFLECVQDMDHENMFWYRQDPGLGLRLIYFSYDVKMKEKGDIPEGYSVSREKKERFSLILESASTNQTSMYLCASSGSGRARSGELFFGEGSRLTVL.

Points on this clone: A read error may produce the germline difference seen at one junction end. The DNA for the CDR3 is TGTGCCAGTAGTATTGAGGGCGGGACTAGATCCTACAATGGGCAGTTCTTC. Residues: CASSIEGGTRSYNGQFF. This chain links TRBV19 with TRBJ2-1; TRBD2 matches 8 bases. This CDR3 region has 17 residues. Looked up from germline, CDR1 is LNHDA and CDR2 is SQIVND (reference sequence).

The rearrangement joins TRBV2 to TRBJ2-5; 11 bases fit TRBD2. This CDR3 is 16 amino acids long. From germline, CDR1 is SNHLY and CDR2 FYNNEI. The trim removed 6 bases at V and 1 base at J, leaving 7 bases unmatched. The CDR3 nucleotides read TGTGCCAGCAGGGGGTGGACTAGCGGGCCCCAAGAGACCCAGTACTTC. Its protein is CASRGWTSGPQETQYF. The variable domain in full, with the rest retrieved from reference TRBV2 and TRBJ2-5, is EPEVTQTPSHQVTQMGQEVILRCVPISNHLYFYWYRQILGQKVEFLVSFYNNEISEKSEIFDDQFSVERPDGSNFTLKIRSTKLEDSAMYFCASRGWTSGPQETQYFGPGTRLLVL.

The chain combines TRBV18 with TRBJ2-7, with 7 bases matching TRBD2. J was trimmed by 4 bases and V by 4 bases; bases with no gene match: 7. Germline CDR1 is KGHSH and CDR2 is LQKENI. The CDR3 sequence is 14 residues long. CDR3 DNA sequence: TGTGCCAGCTCACGCTCCGGACTAGGGTACGAGCAGTACTTC. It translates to CASSRSGLGYEQYF.

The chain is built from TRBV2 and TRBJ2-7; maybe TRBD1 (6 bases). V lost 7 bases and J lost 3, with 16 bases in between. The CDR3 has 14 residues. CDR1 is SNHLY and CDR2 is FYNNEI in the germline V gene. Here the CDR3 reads CASTLGQKFYEQYF. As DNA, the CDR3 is TGTGCCAGCACGTTAGGACAGAAATTCTACGAGCAGTACTTC.

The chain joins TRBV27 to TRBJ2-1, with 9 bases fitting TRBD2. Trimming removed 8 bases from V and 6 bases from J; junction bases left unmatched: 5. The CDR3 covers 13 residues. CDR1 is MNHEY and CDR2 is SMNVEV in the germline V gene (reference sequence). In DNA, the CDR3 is TGTGCCAGCGGGCGGGAGGGCCGCAATGAGCAGTTCTTC. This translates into CASGREGRNEQFF.

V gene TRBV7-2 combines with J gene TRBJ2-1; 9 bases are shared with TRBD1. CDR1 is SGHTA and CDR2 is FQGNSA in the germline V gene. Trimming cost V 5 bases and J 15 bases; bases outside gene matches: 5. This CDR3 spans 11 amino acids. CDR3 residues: CASSPKTGGFF. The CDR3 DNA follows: TGTGCCAGCAGCCCCAAGACAGGGGGGTTCTTC.

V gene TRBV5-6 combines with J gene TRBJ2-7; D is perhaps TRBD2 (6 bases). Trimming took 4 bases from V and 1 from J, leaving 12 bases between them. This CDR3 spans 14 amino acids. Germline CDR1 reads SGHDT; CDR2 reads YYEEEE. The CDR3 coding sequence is TGTGCCAGCAGCGATGTCGGGGGTTCCTACGAGCAGTACTTC. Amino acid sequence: CASSDVGGSYEQYF.